This passage covers 2 T cell receptor beta chains from one sample sequenced in a study of shared clonotypes between healthy human individuals. TCRdb's copy holds only in-frame clones and misses some; the assay was immunoSEQ multiplex PCR. Of 800,000 to 1,200,000 clones listed, 75% to 85% were seen once; the top ten hold under 0.65%. Sequenced sample: memory CD4+ T cells from PBMCs. Subset here: CD45RA-negative fraction. The receptors stem from a man aged 18-30 years in good health. Some clones in this sample may be carry-over from other donors' samples.

The CDR3 protein is CASCSGTYGYTF. For the CDR3, the DNA is TGTGCCAGCTGTAGTGGGACCTATGGCTACACCTTC. This sequence joins TRBV28 and TRBJ1-2; maybe TRBD1 (5 bases). The CDR3 length is 12 residues. V lost 8 bases to trimming and J lost 4 bases, with 11 bases between them. Germline assignment: CDR1 MDHEN and CDR2 SYDVKM.

The CDR3 sequence is CASSLNPPGGSSNEQFF. In nucleotides, the CDR3 is TGTGCCAGCAGCTTAAACCCCCCTGGCGGGAGCTCCAATGAGCAGTTCTTC. The chain links TRBV7-3 to TRBJ2-1; 7 bases fit TRBD2. Germline-derived CDR1 and CDR2 are SGHTA and FQGTGA. V lost 1 base and J lost 6; bases outside the gene matches: 12. This CDR3 has 17 residues.